This is a list of T cell receptor beta chains from one sample in a study of vaccination and CD4 T cells after COVID-19. The antigens for these receptors are not known. From the PCR reads, TCRdb called clonotypes with MiXCR, one entry per CDR3 protein. The sample shows approximately 21,000 distinct CDR3 sequences, roughly 50% of them seen only once. The sequencing input was CD4+ T cells from blood, cultured in vitro. These receptors were collected from a human donor who had recovered from COVID-19. Each CDR3 is given without its conserved first and last residue. The D gene is left open where the match is weak. A row's size may be missing; if present it is once, few, many or a size class.

TRBV6-2/TRBV6-3	few	TRBJ2-7	-	ASSQGLPGLLYEQY
TRBV20-1	-	TRBJ2-5	TRBD2	SEVGGAGETQY
TRBV20-1	-	TRBJ1-2	-	SARETGRTNYGYT
TRBV20-1	few	TRBJ1-5	TRBD1	STQQGSNQPQH
TRBV7-7	few	TRBJ2-5	TRBD1	ASSFSGTGETQY
TRBV12-3/TRBV12-4	-	TRBJ2-5	-	ASRVEETQY
TRBV6-2/TRBV6-3	-	TRBJ1-5	-	ASSRDSNQPQH
TRBV24-1	-	TRBJ2-7	TRBD1	ATSDSPGTGLYEQY
TRBV5-1	-	TRBJ1-2	-	ASSLTASYGYT
TRBV6-5	-	TRBJ1-6	-	ASSYSSTAPSPLH
TRBV20-1	-	TRBJ2-3	-	SAPGRSGPTDTRY
TRBV20-1	few	TRBJ2-2	-	SAPQGGGGYTGELF
TRBV2	once	TRBJ1-5	TRBD1	ASSKSGTGGGNQPQH
TRBV20-1	few	TRBJ1-1	TRBD1	SALQGKSEAF
TRBV2	-	TRBJ2-3	TRBD2	ASEERGVPSSTDTQY
TRBV5-1	-	TRBJ1-1	TRBD1	ASSLRQGGNTEAF
TRBV24-1	-	TRBJ1-2	TRBD1	ATSDDGTGASGYT
TRBV18	-	TRBJ2-3	-	ASSPSSADTQY
TRBV7-9	few	TRBJ2-7	-	ASSPQGNMYEQY
TRBV11-3	-	TRBJ2-1	-	ASTGSSYNEQF
TRBV12-3/TRBV12-4	-	TRBJ1-1	-	ASSPRGTEAF
TRBV10-3	few	TRBJ1-2	-	ASTGNNYGYT
TRBV4-2	-	TRBJ1-6	-	ASSRAEGGNSPLH
TRBV11-3	-	TRBJ1-5	TRBD1	ASSLAEPDRESEQPQH
TRBV24-1	few	TRBJ2-2	-	ATSDLDLNTGELF
TRBV6-1	-	TRBJ2-7	-	ASTPGQPSSYEQY
TRBV20-1	few	TRBJ1-2	TRBD1	SARGDRGHGYT
TRBV2	few	TRBJ2-5	-	ASMDTQETQY
TRBV30	few	TRBJ1-1	-	AWSPRSILNTEAF
TRBV2	-	TRBJ1-3	-	ASWGGGSSGNTIY
TRBV27	-	TRBJ2-1	TRBD2	ASSFGGSGNEQF
TRBV11-3	-	TRBJ2-5	TRBD2	ASSFTTSGGQETQY
TRBV29-1	-	TRBJ1-5	TRBD1	SVATGTGDQPQH
TRBV10-2	-	TRBJ1-5	TRBD1	ASSAGQSTNQPQH
TRBV2	-	TRBJ1-6	-	ASSDGRGGYNSPLH
TRBV4-2	-	TRBJ2-1	TRBD2	ASSQEVNSGISYNEQF
TRBV12-3/TRBV12-4	-	TRBJ1-5	TRBD1	ASSSGQGANQPQH
TRBV25-1	-	TRBJ2-2	TRBD1	ATSQGAWTGELF
TRBV10-1	-	TRBJ1-1	-	ASSENRVDTEAF
TRBV11-2	-	TRBJ2-5	TRBD2	ASSLDRGVQETQY
TRBV28	few	TRBJ1-3	-	ASSLVGDGNTIY
TRBV20-1	-	TRBJ2-1	-	SATPGTSNEQF
TRBV9	-	TRBJ1-6	-	ASSVGGRQSGGSPLH
TRBV20-1	once	TRBJ2-4	TRBD2	SVMGGGIGKNIQY
TRBV5-1	-	TRBJ2-5	-	ASSGQLRGQETQY
TRBV6-5	once	TRBJ1-1	-	ASSSVGTSNTEAF
TRBV5-4	-	TRBJ1-2	TRBD1	ASSFWDRVLGYT
TRBV7-8	-	TRBJ1-2	TRBD1	ASSSGQGFRVGA
TRBV7-2	-	TRBJ1-1	TRBD1	ASSPQGRRTEAF
TRBV11-2	-	TRBJ2-3	-	ASSQGAFPSTDTQY
TRBV20-1	few	TRBJ1-6	-	SARASGQKNSPLH
TRBV20-1	few	TRBJ2-5	TRBD1	SASGTGRETQY
TRBV11-2	few	TRBJ1-2	-	ASSLGAPNYGYT
TRBV20-1	-	TRBJ2-3	-	SGIRADTQY
TRBV23-1	-	TRBJ1-2	-	ASTPPAGYT